This is a list of T cell receptor beta chains from one sample in a study of T cell responses to AZD1222 COVID-19 vaccine. Measured with immunoSEQ multiplex PCR; TCRdb has only the in-frame clones, and not every one. Counted here are tens of thousands of clones, 80% to 90% occurring once; the ten biggest clones make up under 30%. Sequenced material: peripheral blood, taken on day 0 of AZD1222 vaccination. All receptors come from an adult in good health. Both conserved end residues are part of each CDR3. D genes are given only for firm matches. A row's size may be missing; if present it is once, few, many or a size class.

CASSDDYGGTEAFF,TGTGCCAGCAGTGATGACTACGGGGGGACTGAAGCTTTCTTT,14,TRBV6-1,NA,TRBJ1-1,NA
CASSPGNSPLHF,TGTGCCAGCTCACCAGGAAATTCACCCCTCCACTTT,12,TRBV18,NA,TRBJ1-6,NA
CASSFSGDNTGELFF,TGTGCCAGCAGTTTTTCAGGGGATAACACCGGGGAGCTGTTTTTT,15,TRBV28,NA,TRBJ2-2,NA
CASSLTAGGRHEQFF,TGTGCCAGCAGCTTAACCGCGGGGGGGCGTCATGAGCAGTTCTTC,15,TRBV7-3,once,TRBJ2-1,TRBD2
CASSLAGQNSYNEQFF,TGTGCCAGCAGCTTAGCGGGGCAGAATTCCTACAATGAGCAGTTCTTC,16,TRBV7-8,NA,TRBJ2-1,NA
CASSLAAGSSLENTEAFF,TGCGCCAGCAGCTTGGCGGCGGGGTCTTCGCTGGAGAACACTGAAGCTTTCTTT,18,TRBV5-1,NA,TRBJ1-1,NA
CASSLFLPRGARGTEAFF,TGTGCCAGCAGCCTCTTCCTGCCCAGGGGTGCGCGTGGAACTGAAGCTTTCTTT,18,TRBV3-1/TRBV3-2,NA,TRBJ1-1,NA
CAWYLRDQPIF,TGTGCCTGGTACCTCCGCGACCAACCGATTTTT,11,TRBV30,NA,TRBJ1-4,NA
CASSTPGGTGGYTF,TGTGCCAGCAGCACCCCCGGGGGTACGGGAGGCTACACCTTC,14,TRBV9,NA,TRBJ1-2,NA
CAGVTRGGGTGELFF,TGTGCCGGCGTAACGCGGGGGGGCGGCACCGGGGAGCTGTTTTTT,15,TRBV7-2,NA,TRBJ2-2,TRBD2
CASSYAAIQYF,TGTGCCAGCAGTTATGCGGCCATTCAGTACTTC,11,TRBV6-2/TRBV6-3,NA,TRBJ2-4,NA
CAWSVRRGLGEQFF,TGTGCCTGGAGTGTCAGACGGGGGCTGGGTGAGCAGTTCTTC,14,TRBV30,NA,TRBJ2-1,NA
CASSGGRYSGNTIYF,TGTGCCAGCAGCGGAGGACGGTACTCTGGAAACACCATATATTTT,15,TRBV9,once,TRBJ1-3,NA
CASSHRGSQPQHF,TGTGCCAGTAGCCACAGGGGGTCTCAGCCCCAGCATTTT,13,TRBV19,NA,TRBJ1-5,TRBD1
CAWDRTFANTGELFF,TGTGCCTGGGATCGGACGTTCGCGAACACCGGGGAGCTGTTTTTT,15,TRBV30,NA,TRBJ2-2,NA
CASSSWTGDETQYF,TGTGCCAGCAGCTCGTGGACAGGGGACGAGACCCAGTACTTC,14,TRBV11-2,NA,TRBJ2-5,TRBD1
CASSQDRGGYNEQFF,TGTGCCAGCAGCCAAGATCGGGGGGGCTACAATGAGCAGTTCTTC,15,TRBV4-2,NA,TRBJ2-1,TRBD2
CASSYDRTYEQYF,TGCGCCAGCAGCTACGACAGGACCTACGAGCAGTACTTC,13,TRBV5-1,NA,TRBJ2-7,NA
CASSQSLDDSHEQYF,TGCGCCAGCAGCCAAAGTCTCGACGACAGCCACGAGCAGTACTTC,15,TRBV4-1,NA,TRBJ2-7,NA
CASSSMPGTGVYRKLFF,TGCGCCAGCAGCTCAATGCCCGGGACAGGGGTATATAGAAAACTGTTTTTT,17,TRBV5-1,NA,TRBJ1-4,TRBD1
CASSLLAAYEQYF,TGTGCCAGCAGCTTACTAGCGGCCTACGAGCAGTACTTC,13,TRBV7-9,NA,TRBJ2-7,TRBD2
CASSLGDRASYEQYF,TGCGCCAGCAGCTTGGGGGACAGGGCGAGCTACGAGCAGTACTTC,15,TRBV5-1,NA,TRBJ2-7,TRBD1
CSVELDGRKGYTF,TGCAGCGTTGAACTGGACGGCAGGAAGGGCTACACCTTC,13,TRBV29-1,once,TRBJ1-2,NA
CASSMNTVQNEQFF,TGTGCCAGCAGCATGAATACCGTTCAGAATGAGCAGTTCTTC,14,TRBV7-9,NA,TRBJ2-1,NA
CASSQALYRTSGNTIYF,TGTGCCAGCAGCCAAGCTCTCTACAGGACCTCTGGAAACACCATATATTTT,17,TRBV3-1/TRBV3-2,NA,TRBJ1-3,NA
CASSTTDTQYF,TGTGCCAGCAGCACGACAGATACGCAGTATTTT,11,TRBV7-9,NA,TRBJ2-3,NA
CAWSTSGANYGYTF,TGTGCCTGGAGTACCTCCGGGGCCAACTATGGCTACACCTTC,14,TRBV30,once,TRBJ1-2,NA
CASSLAGGYTDTQYF,TGTGCCAGCAGTCTAGCGGGGGGCTACACAGATACGCAGTATTTT,15,TRBV7-6,NA,TRBJ2-3,TRBD2
CASHRGHLMSGNTIYF,TGCGCCAGCCATAGGGGACATCTAATGTCTGGAAACACCATATATTTT,16,TRBV5-1,NA,TRBJ1-3,NA
CASSRTTTILGTDTQYF,TGCGCCAGCAGCCGCACTACTACGATCCTTGGCACAGATACGCAGTATTTT,17,TRBV4-1,NA,TRBJ2-3,NA
CASSVQGAFLSQGYTF,TGTGCCAGTAGTGTACAGGGGGCGTTTTTGTCACAGGGCTACACCTTC,16,TRBV19,NA,TRBJ1-2,TRBD1
CASSLGAETQYF,TGTGCCAGCAGCTTGGGGGCCGAGACCCAGTACTTC,12,TRBV5-4,NA,TRBJ2-5,NA
CASSLRGTGITDTQYF,TGTGCCAGCAGCCTAAGGGGGACAGGGATCACAGATACGCAGTATTTT,16,TRBV7-9,NA,TRBJ2-3,TRBD1
CASSEESVRAEFF,TGTGCCAGCAGTGAAGAGTCCGTACGGGCCGAATTTTTT,13,TRBV6-1,once,TRBJ1-4,NA
CASSNGGEAFF,TGTGCCAGCAGCAACGGGGGGGAAGCTTTCTTT,11,TRBV3-1/TRBV3-2,NA,TRBJ1-1,NA
CASSSLGTDYEKLFF,TGTGCCAGCAGTTCCCTCGGGACAGATTATGAAAAACTGTTTTTT,15,TRBV7-6,NA,TRBJ1-4,TRBD1
CSVADPLSASGYTF,TGCAGCGTTGCGGACCCATTATCGGCCTCCGGCTACACCTTC,14,TRBV29-1,NA,TRBJ1-2,NA
CASDTRFDTEAFF,TGTGCCAGCGACACGCGGTTCGACACTGAAGCTTTCTTT,13,TRBV5-8,NA,TRBJ1-1,NA
CASSLLRLSTVGGNSGNTIYF,TGTGCCAGCAGTTTATTAAGGCTTTCGACGGTGGGAGGAAACTCTGGAAACACCATATATTTT,21,TRBV28,NA,TRBJ1-3,NA
CASSQDRQGDYQPQHF,TGCGCCAGCAGCCAGGACCGTCAGGGGGACTATCAGCCCCAGCATTTT,16,TRBV4-3,NA,TRBJ1-5,TRBD1
CASLTLPRRASNYGYTF,TGTGCCAGCCTAACTCTCCCCCGTCGGGCGAGTAACTATGGCTACACCTTC,17,TRBV2,NA,TRBJ1-2,NA
CASSFSLTANYGYTF,TGTGCCAGCAGTTTCTCTTTGACGGCTAACTATGGCTACACCTTC,15,TRBV28,NA,TRBJ1-2,NA
CASSGGRFDTNYGYTF,TGTGCCAGCAGCGGGGGTAGGTTTGATACTAACTATGGCTACACCTTC,16,TRBV3-1/TRBV3-2,NA,TRBJ1-2,NA
CSVEISRGTGELFF,TGCAGCGTTGAGATCTCGAGGGGCACCGGGGAGCTGTTTTTT,14,TRBV29-1,NA,TRBJ2-2,NA
CASGRNRGMYEQYF,TGTGCCAGCGGCCGCAATAGGGGTATGTACGAGCAGTACTTC,14,TRBV5-8,NA,TRBJ2-7,NA
CASSDSNTEAFF,TGTGCCAGCAGCGATTCGAACACTGAAGCTTTCTTT,12,TRBV6-2/TRBV6-3,NA,TRBJ1-1,NA
CASSDTPGQGSYNEQFF,TGTGCCAGCAGTGACACCCCGGGTCAGGGCTCCTACAATGAGCAGTTCTTC,17,TRBV28,NA,TRBJ2-1,NA